The clone carrying this T cell receptor beta chain was detected ten times or more. The antigen is not known. From the germline J gene comes the end of the CDR3, since the read stops 3 residues before it. This sample stems from a study of T cell clonality in common variable immunodeficiency. Study-wide results and caveats: CVID subjects showed higher TCRbeta clonality than healthy controls. Shared TCRbeta clones were fewer between CVID subjects than controls.

After removal of 0 bases from V and 1 base from J, the junction contained 5 bases not matched to a gene. The CDR3 has 16 amino acids. The germline gives CDR1 MGHRA, CDR2 YSYEKL. CVID and control samples used equivalent genomic DNA input. Here immunoSEQ multiplex PCR was the method, and the copy in TCRdb shows in-frame clones only, minus some. Observed in the sample are about 35,000 clones, none of them singletons. Most patients and controls had Caucasian heritage. This receptor was obtained from a person between 18 and 70 years old in good health. V gene TRBV4-1 combines with J gene TRBJ1-1; 7 bases are shared with TRBD1. Input material: peripheral blood mononuclear cells. CDR3 DNA, as far as it was read: TGCGCCAGCAGCCAAGACCCCGACAGGGAGAACACTGAA. This gives the protein CASSQDPDRENTE. The whole CDR3 is CASSQDPDRENTEAFF.